This T cell receptor (beta chain) was profiled in a study of persistence of HIV-infected CD4 T cells. Study-level results: The rare CMV-responding cells with HIV-1 proviruses were not separately TCR-sequenced.

V was shortened by 1 base and J by 3 bases, with 6 bases between the two germline ends. The CDR3 has 13 amino acids. Germline V gene sequence: CDR1 KGHSH, CDR2 LQKENI. An overlapping HIV-1 Gag peptide pool stimulated these cells at about 1 ug/peptide/mL. CD40L/CD69 double-negative CD45RO-high memory CD4+ T cells were collected. Donors were HIV-1-infected adults who began suppressive ART during chronic infection. Plasma HIV-1 RNA stayed below 50 copies/mL for at least 4 years. For around 17 hours, CD8-depleted PBMCs received anti-CD28/CD49d costimulation, a CD40-blocking antibody and enfuvirtide. This was the immunoSEQ version 4 assay in survey mode. Clones were sequenced by immunoSEQ multiplex PCR, and TCRdb holds only the in-frame ones, with some missing. The sample has 35,000 or so clones, over 75% seen once; the top ten hold roughly 5.4%. As concerns this clone: Its cognate antigen is unknown.

The sequenced sample was cultured CD4+ T cells from PBMCs, obtained from a patient who received antiretroviral therapy. V and J are TRBV18 and TRBJ1-1, with no clear D. The TCR was taken from an adult with HIV. The donor label of this sample is uncertain. The CDR3: CASSPLSDTEAFF. DNA of the CDR3: TGTGCCAGCTCACCACTGTCGGACACTGAAGCTTTCTTT.